The present entry profiles one T cell receptor (beta chain) with its context. It lacks a known antigen. Base qualities were left out, and no much larger clone turns up one base away. This entry is derived from a study of human T cells and chemical hapten exposure (dated by TCRdb to about 2021). For the wider study: For sensitization, 2% DPC in acetone was applied to a 2 cm by 2 cm area of upper inner arm skin. Most of the patients in the cohort were female, and the cohort covered alopecia areata with under or over 50% scalp involvement, alopecia totalis and alopecia universalis. This study followed changes in the peripheral blood TCR repertoire in vivo during primary and secondary sensitization of alopecia patients to the hapten diphenylcyclopropenone (DPC). Libraries were combined into a pool for sequencing, and differences in TCR yield between samples came mainly from small differences in library volumes within the pool. Throughout the study period of around 24 weeks, patients also received therapeutic DPC doses to the scalp every week. Blood was sampled from patients pre-sensitization (week 0) and at 2, 6 and about 24 weeks after DPC sensitization. For TCR sequencing, blood came from 25 to 30 alopecia patients at anywhere from one to four time points (pre-sensitization, 2, 6 and 24 weeks). Patch testing on the upper back used Finn chambers containing 0.01% DPC, with scoring done after 6 days according to International Contact Dermatitis Research Group standards. Points the paper makes about the study in general: After repeated subsampling, the strength of the expansion versus patch-test correlation and the threshold at which it became significant changed. Alopecia, a presumed autoimmune disease, was present in all patients, so the immune response of the patients might differ from that of healthy individuals. A positive correlation was found between the number of PT1 expanded TCRs and patch test score, with significance reached at thresholds 8, 16 and 32 but not 4. DPC sensitization did not change the number of TCRs with a frequency above 1 in 1000, and there was no evidence of changes in global repertoire structure. Expanded TCRs formed significantly more large CDR3 similarity clusters than pre-sensitization or healthy control sets, consistent with antigen-driven responses.

Per the publication, the time point label means: patch test 1, 2 weeks after DPC sensitization. The treatment or condition tag for this specimen amounts to: therapeutic diphenylcyclopropenone sensitization with weekly scalp DPC. Blood at each patch-test visit was drawn before the patch test was applied. Patients were considered eligible if aged 18 to 70, diagnosed with alopecia and deemed suitable for DPC therapy, and patients were excluded if pregnant. Total RNA was isolated from unfractionated whole blood collected in Tempus Blood RNA tubes. Libraries were constructed by RACE. The reads were generated on a NextSeq 500. During library preparation, unique molecular identifiers were attached to individual cDNA molecules so that TCRs could be counted in a quantitative, reproducible way. Each blood RNA sample was used to sequence both TCR alpha and TCR beta chains. On the study's bioinformatics: The median number of TCRs per sample was 90,000 to 100,000, ranging from roughly 23,224 to 700,000. V, J and CDR3 annotation of the TCR reads was performed with the Decombinator software suite. For the PS versus PT1 abundance plots, all samples were subsampled to the same number of TCRs (28,000). TCRs were defined as expanded if absent before sensitization and observed at least eight times at the 2-week time point. TCRdb passed the public sequencing reads through fastp at Q25 and MiXCR, retaining productive beta sequences. Every CDR3 protein is listed once, alongside the most common genes and DNA of its rows. Clone size and V and J calls follow TCRdb, not the original study. The sample records about 110,000 distinct CDR3 sequences, 8% to 13% of which are singletons. The ten largest make up around 3.5% of the sample.

As encoded in the germline V gene, CDR1 is SGDLS while CDR2 is YYNGEE. The V and J ends are trimmed by 3 bases and 4 bases, leaving 14 bases between them. From the cysteine up to the phenylalanine, the CDR3 has a length of 15 residues. Only the CDR3 portion is preserved as DNA: 45 bases, with reading frame beginning at the first base. The specimen comprised whole blood, sampled in connection with sensitization to the hapten diphenylcyclopropenone (DPC). The receptor's source is a woman in her forties with alopecia areata. Some clones in this sample may be carry-over from other donors' samples. The chain joins TRBV9 to TRBJ1-3; the D gene is possibly TRBD1, with 6 bases matching. The DNA is as follows: TGTGCCAGCAGCGCACGGGGGGCGGTAGGAAACACCATATATTTT. Its protein is CASSARGAVGNTIYF.